This T cell receptor beta chain was captured in a study of blood T cells in healthy people across ages. Overall study results and limits: Because sorting was not performed, PBMCs prevented conclusive naive versus antigen-experienced comparison.

This clonotype has just a few counts. Its antigen is unidentified. Combining a sample-barcoded 5' primer with a J-beta primer mix, a second PCR ran for about 6 to 12 cycles. Every cDNA molecule carried a tag from a template-switch adaptor bearing 12 random nucleotides. TCRdb passed the 5' RACE reads through MiXCR, listing each CDR3 protein once. The table includes 850,000 to 1,100,000 distinct CDR3 sequences, around two fifths detected once. Germline CDR1 and CDR2: SGHTA and FQGNSA. Trimming stripped 2 bases from V and 3 bases from J, with 10 bases between. The length of the CDR3 is 14 residues. The rearrangement joins TRBV7-2 to TRBJ1-2; possible D gene TRBD1, 6 bases. The receptor was isolated from a man aged 18-30 years in good health. The sequencing input was blood. Here the CDR3 DNA reads TGTGCCAGCAGCTTAAGGACAGACTACTATGGCTACACCTTC. Residues: CASSLRTDYYGYTF.